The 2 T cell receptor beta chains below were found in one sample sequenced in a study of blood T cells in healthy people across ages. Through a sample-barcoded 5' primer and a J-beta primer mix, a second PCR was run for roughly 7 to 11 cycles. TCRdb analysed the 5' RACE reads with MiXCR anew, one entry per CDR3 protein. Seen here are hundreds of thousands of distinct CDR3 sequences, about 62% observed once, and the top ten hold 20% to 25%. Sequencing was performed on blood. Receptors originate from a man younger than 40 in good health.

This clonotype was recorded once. The CDR3 is CASSLGGIGAKNIQYF. DNA for the CDR3: TGTGCCAGCAGCTTGGGTGGCATTGGAGCCAAAAACATTCAGTACTTC. The rearrangement links TRBV5-5 to TRBJ2-4; D unresolved. Germline V CDR1 and CDR2: SGHKS, YYEKEE (reference sequence). The CDR3 covers 16 residues. V was trimmed by 0 bases and J by 0 bases, leaving 10 bases between them.

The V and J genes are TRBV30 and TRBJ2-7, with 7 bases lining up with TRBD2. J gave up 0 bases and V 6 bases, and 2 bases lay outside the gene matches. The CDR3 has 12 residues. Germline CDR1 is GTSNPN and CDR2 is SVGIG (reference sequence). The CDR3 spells CACRDYSYEQYF. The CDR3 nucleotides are TGTGCCTGCCGGGACTACTCCTACGAGCAGTACTTC.